This TCR beta chain stems from a study of cytomegalovirus exposure and HLA in healthy donors. The study, taken as a whole, reports: The Asian-associated ancestry cluster reportedly had fewer N-insertions than the approximately 670-donor mean in a later analysis.

V shed 4 bases, J shed 0 bases, and the junction held 21 bases outside the gene matches. The CDR3 loop spans 21 amino acids. Note on this clone: Its antigen is still unknown.

PCR amplification relied on 60 Vbeta primers (plus 13 Jbeta primers). The method was immunoSEQ multiplex PCR; TCRdb's version includes in-frame clones alone and lacks a portion of them. The listing records 150,000 or so clones. The V and J genes are TRBV23-1 and TRBJ1-1; 9 bases are shared with TRBD1. TRBV23-1 is assigned to the ORF class and has an uncertain function. This TCR was recovered from a woman aged 45-60 years in good health and CMV-seronegative. Material for sequencing was PBMCs. CDR3 nucleotide sequence: TGCGCCAGCAGTCGCGCCAGCTGGGACAGGGCGATTGAGGGGATGAACACTGAAGCTTTCTTT. Its translation is CASSRASWDRAIEGMNTEAFF.